One and the same sample provided the 17 T cell receptor beta chains below, sequenced in a study of blood T cells in healthy people across ages. Using a J-beta primer mix together with a sample-barcoded 5' primer, a second PCR was run for roughly 7 to 12 cycles. From the 5' RACE reads, TCRdb called clonotypes with MiXCR, one entry per CDR3 protein. The sample contains some 640,000 distinct CDR3 sequences, roughly 49% of which appear only once. The sample was blood. Source of these receptors: a woman aged 55 to 70 in good health.

CDR3 in DNA: TGCAGTGCTAGAGATATGGTGCCCGGAGCTGGCTACACCTTC. Protein product: CSARDMVPGAGYTF. This rearrangement joins TRBV20-1 to TRBJ1-2; no firm D call. CDR1 and CDR2 from the germline V gene are DFQATT and SNEGSKA (reference sequence). The V end was cut by 0 bases, the J end by 7 bases, with 15 bases between. This CDR3 contains 14 residues.

This chain uses TRBV6-6 with TRBJ1-5; unclear D gene. This CDR3 comprises 15 residues. V was cut by 2 bases and J by 1 base, with 9 bases left in between. The V gene's germline CDR1 is MNHNY and CDR2 SVGAGI (reference sequence). The CDR3, as DNA: TGTGCCAGCAGTTACGAGAACTTGAGCAATCAGCCCCAGCATTTT. Translation gives CASSYENLSNQPQHF.

The CDR3 protein is CASSLSGTSGSFYEQYF. The CDR3 region has the DNA TGCGCCAGCAGCTTATCCGGGACTAGCGGGAGTTTCTACGAGCAGTACTTC. The chain combines TRBV5-1 with TRBJ2-7; 14 nucleotides match TRBD2. V lost 2 bases and J lost 3; bases outside the gene matches: 7. CDR3 length: 17 residues. Germline V gene data show CDR1 as SGHRS and CDR2 as YFSETQ.

This clonotype appeared a few times. A much larger clone sits a single nucleotide away, making a read error possible. The chain carries TRBV20-1 and TRBJ2-5; TRBD1 matches at 9 bases. From germline, CDR1 is DFQATT and CDR2 SNEGSKA (reference sequence). Trimming took 2 bases from V and 11 from J; bases not matched to a gene: 15. This CDR3 is built from 15 residues. This chain's CDR3 is CSARNRQGGYNEQYF. CDR3 in DNA: TGCAGTGCTAGAAACCGACAGGGGGGGTACAATGAGCAGTACTTC.

This clonotype occurred once. The chain links TRBV6-5 to TRBJ2-3, with 7 bases matching TRBD2. CDR3 length: 14 amino acids. CDR1 and CDR2 from the germline V gene are MNHEY and SVGAGI. V shed 6 bases and J 6 bases; nucleotides not matched to a gene: 9. The CDR3 sequence: CASSQDTSADTQYF. CDR3 DNA: TGTGCCAGCAGCCAAGACACTAGCGCCGATACGCAGTATTTT.

The V gene is TRBV20-1, the J gene TRBJ2-7; 8 nucleotides match TRBD2. The length of the CDR3 is 15 residues. The germline V gene has CDR1 DFQATT and CDR2 SNEGSKA (reference sequence). The V and J ends lost 6 bases and 4 bases, in that order; junction bases with no gene match: 14. This chain's CDR3 is CSASRPAGAPYEQYF. CDR3 in DNA: TGCAGTGCCAGCCGGCCAGCGGGAGCCCCTTACGAGCAGTACTTC.

This clonotype has a single count. The V gene is TRBV25-1, the J gene TRBJ2-7; D uncertain. The better agreement between TRBJ2-5 and the DNA end casts doubt on the J call. The CDR3 loop spans 14 amino acids. Germline V gives CDR1 MGHDK, CDR2 SYGVNS. CDR3 loop: CASSESVRTATQYF. The DNA of the CDR3 is TGTGCCAGCTCTGAATCCGTCCGTACGGCGACCCAGTACTTC.

V is TRBV5-5 and J is TRBJ2-5; TRBD2 matches 7 bases. J lost 11 bases, V lost 1 base, and 11 bases had no gene match. The CDR3 has 14 residues. Germline V gene data show CDR1 as SGHKS and CDR2 as YYEKEE (reference sequence). The CDR3 nucleotides read TGTGCCAGCAGCTTGATCTCAGCGGGAAATGAGCAGTACTTC. Translating gives CASSLISAGNEQYF.

J is TRBJ1-2 and V is TRBV2; 8 nucleotides align to TRBD1. CDR1 and CDR2 (germline): SNHLY, FYNNEI. Trimming cost V 5 bases and J 3 bases; bases outside gene matches: 5. The CDR3 runs 14 residues. The CDR3 here is CASSRPGQDYGYTF. The CDR3 DNA follows: TGTGCCAGCAGTCGACCGGGACAGGACTATGGCTACACCTTC.

The chain carries TRBV6-2 or TRBV6-3 and TRBJ2-7, with 7 positions matching TRBD2. The germline V gene encodes CDR1 MNHEY and CDR2 SVGEGT. Trimming removed 2 bases from V and 3 bases from J; junction bases left unmatched: 10. The CDR3 is 16 residues long. The CDR3 DNA sequence: TGTGCCAGCAGTTACCGGGCGAGCGGGATGGGCTACGAGCAGTACTTC. It translates to CASSYRASGMGYEQYF.

This chain joins TRBV20-1 and TRBJ2-3, with a weak D call TRBD2 (6 bases). Trimming removed 6 bases at V and 0 bases at J, with 25 bases between. Germline CDR1 reads DFQATT; CDR2 reads SNEGSKA (reference sequence). The CDR3 sequence is 18 residues long. CDR3 nucleotides: TGCAGTGCCCCCGCGGGGCTCTTCGGAATCCTTAGCACAGATACGCAGTATTTT. It specifies CSAPAGLFGILSTDTQYF.

This clonotype showed up just a few times. V usage is TRBV9 and J usage is TRBJ2-7; TRBD2 agrees at 11 bases. Germline V gives CDR1 SGDLS, CDR2 YYNGEE. The CDR3 totals 16 residues. V lost 4 bases and J lost 5; bases outside the gene matches: 11. CDR3 DNA: TGTGCCAGCAGCAGCCTCCTTAGCGGGAGGGCCAACGAGCAGTACTTC. It encodes CASSSLLSGRANEQYF.

This clonotype has just a few counts. The chain links TRBV7-9 to TRBJ2-3; 9 bases line up with TRBD1. V gave up 7 bases and J gave up 4 bases; unmatched junction bases: 9. This CDR3 is 15 amino acids long. Germline V gene lookup returns CDR1 SEHNR and CDR2 FQNEAQ (reference sequence). CDR3 protein: CASTAEDRGADTQYF. The CDR3 coding sequence is TGTGCCAGCACCGCCGAGGACAGGGGTGCAGATACGCAGTATTTT.

The chain is built from TRBV28 and TRBJ1-6, with no clear D. This CDR3 is 12 amino acids long. Trimming stripped 3 bases from V and 9 bases from J, with 6 bases between. Looked up from germline, CDR1 is MDHEN and CDR2 is SYDVKM. The CDR3 reads CASSFEGSPLHF. CDR3 bases: TGTGCCAGCAGTTTCGAGGGTTCACCCCTCCACTTT.

This chain connects TRBV7-2 to TRBJ2-3, with D possibly matching TRBD2 (7 bases). With 2 bases removed from V and 2 bases from J, the gap between germline ends came to 17 bases. This CDR3 is built from 17 residues. Germline CDR1 SGHTA, CDR2 FQGNSA. This chain's CDR3 is CASSLIGLGGSTDTQYF. The CDR3 region has the DNA TGTGCCAGCAGCTTAATCGGACTAGGGGGATCCACAGATACGCAGTATTTT.

The V and J genes are TRBV20-1 and TRBJ1-1, with TRBD1 identical over 8 bases. Per germline, CDR1 DFQATT and CDR2 SNEGSKA (reference sequence). The J segment lost 0 bases and the V segment lost 0 bases, leaving 9 bases of the junction unmatched. The CDR3 extends over 17 amino acids. The CDR3 loop reads CSAREQGAHSMNTEAFF. The CDR3 nucleotides read TGCAGTGCTAGAGAGCAGGGGGCGCATTCTATGAACACTGAAGCTTTCTTT.

The gene calls are TRBV28 and TRBJ2-6, with D perhaps matching TRBD1 or TRBD2 (5 bases each). The CDR3 runs 16 residues. The V gene's germline CDR1 is MDHEN and CDR2 SYDVKM. V lost 7 bases and J 1 base, leaving 14 bases between the germline ends. CDR3 protein: CASTVGPGSGANVLTF. CDR3 DNA: TGTGCCAGCACCGTGGGGCCGGGGTCTGGGGCCAACGTCCTGACTTTC.